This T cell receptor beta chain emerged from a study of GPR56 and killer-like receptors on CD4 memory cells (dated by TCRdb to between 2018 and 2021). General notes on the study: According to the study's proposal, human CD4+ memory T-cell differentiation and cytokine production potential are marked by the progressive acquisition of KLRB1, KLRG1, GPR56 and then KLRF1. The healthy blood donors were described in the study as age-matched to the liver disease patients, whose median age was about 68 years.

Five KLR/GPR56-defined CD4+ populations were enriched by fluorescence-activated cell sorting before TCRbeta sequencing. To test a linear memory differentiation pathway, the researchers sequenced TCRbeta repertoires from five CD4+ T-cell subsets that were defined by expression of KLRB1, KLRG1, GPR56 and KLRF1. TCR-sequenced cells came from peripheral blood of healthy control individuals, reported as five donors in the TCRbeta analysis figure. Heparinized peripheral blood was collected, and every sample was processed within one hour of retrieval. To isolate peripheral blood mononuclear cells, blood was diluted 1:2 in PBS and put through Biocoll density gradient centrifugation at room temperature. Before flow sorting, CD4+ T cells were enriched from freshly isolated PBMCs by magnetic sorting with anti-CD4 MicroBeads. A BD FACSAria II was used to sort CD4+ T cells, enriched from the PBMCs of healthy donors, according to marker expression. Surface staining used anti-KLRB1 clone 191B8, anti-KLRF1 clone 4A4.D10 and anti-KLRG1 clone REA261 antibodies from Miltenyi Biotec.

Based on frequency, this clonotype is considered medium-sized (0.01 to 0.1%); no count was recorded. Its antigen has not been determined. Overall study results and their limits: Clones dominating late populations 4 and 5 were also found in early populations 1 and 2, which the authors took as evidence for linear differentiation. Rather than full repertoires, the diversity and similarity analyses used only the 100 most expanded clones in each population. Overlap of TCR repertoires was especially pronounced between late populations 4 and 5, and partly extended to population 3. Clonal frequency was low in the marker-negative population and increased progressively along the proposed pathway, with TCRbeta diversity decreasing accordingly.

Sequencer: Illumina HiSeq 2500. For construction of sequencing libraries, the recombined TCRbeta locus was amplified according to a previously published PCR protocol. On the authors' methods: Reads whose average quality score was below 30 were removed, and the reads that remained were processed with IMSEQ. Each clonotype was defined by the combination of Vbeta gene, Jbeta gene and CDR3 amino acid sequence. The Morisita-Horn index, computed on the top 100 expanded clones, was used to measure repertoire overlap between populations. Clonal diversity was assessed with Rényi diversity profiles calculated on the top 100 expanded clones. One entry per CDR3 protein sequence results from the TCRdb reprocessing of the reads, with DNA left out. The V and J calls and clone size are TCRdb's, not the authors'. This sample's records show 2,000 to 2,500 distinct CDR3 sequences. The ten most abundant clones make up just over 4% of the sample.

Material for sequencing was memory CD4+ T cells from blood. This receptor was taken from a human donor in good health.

The CDR3 corresponds to CASKMGRVNTGELFF. Recombination joined TRBV27 with TRBJ2-2; the D gene TCRdb calls, TRBD1, cannot be checked with no DNA. Measured from the cysteine to the phenylalanine, the CDR3 is 15 residues long. Only the protein is available. The germline V gene (reference sequence) specifies MNHEY as CDR1 and SMNVEV as CDR2.